The clone carrying this T cell receptor (beta chain) was observed a few times. Its antigen is not identified. TCRdb re-called the RT-PCR reads through MiXCR, storing one row per CDR3 protein. The data show 600,000 to 850,000 distinct CDR3 sequences, less than 15% seen once. Germline V CDR1 and CDR2: SNHLY, FYNNEI. Trimming shortened V by 0 bases and J by 6 bases, and 17 bases separated the two germline ends. CDR3 size: 16 residues. These data belong to a study of response to subunit inactivated influenza vaccine. Broader study findings: Researchers suggested that each seasonal influenza vaccination recruits few new T cells.

The specimen was PBMCs from blood, collected roughly 15 days before vaccination. The receptor's source is a man aged 50-59 years who received an inactivated influenza vaccine. The rearrangement links TRBV2 to TRBJ1-1, with D unclear. The CDR3 reads CASSEAKGRDLAEAFF. The CDR3 DNA sequence: TGTGCCAGCAGTGAAGCGAAGGGAAGGGATTTGGCTGAAGCTTTCTTT.